Each of the 8 T cell receptor beta chains below was sequenced from the same sample in a study of T cell responses to AZD1222 COVID-19 vaccine. Here immunoSEQ multiplex PCR was the method, and the copy in TCRdb shows in-frame clones only, minus some. The sample lists 100,000 to 120,000 clones, about four fifths occurring once. Sequencing was performed on peripheral blood, taken on day 0 of AZD1222 vaccination. These receptors were obtained from an adult in good health.

The V call is TRBV6-2 or TRBV6-3, the J call TRBJ2-1; no firm D call. The CDR3 loop spans 18 amino acids. V was clipped by 2 bases and J by 5 bases, with 22 bases between them. CDR1 is MNHEY and CDR2 is SVGEGT in the germline V gene. In DNA form, the CDR3 reads TGTGCCAGCAGTTACGACGCCACGACCGCTATCCAAAACAATGAGCAGTTCTTC. Amino acid sequence: CASSYDATTAIQNNEQFF.

This chain links TRBV7-3 with TRBJ2-5; no clear D gene. CDR3 length: 16 residues. In germline, CDR1 is SGHTA, CDR2 FQGTGA. Deletions cut 5 bases from V and 2 bases from J, with 18 bases between. The CDR3: CASSPLLPPSQETQYF. In DNA form, the CDR3 reads TGTGCCAGCAGCCCCCTCCTCCCTCCATCTCAAGAGACCCAGTACTTC.

The sample holds a few counts of this clone. The CDR3 is CASSLGRPKTQPQHF. The CDR3 coding sequence is TGTGCCAGCAGTTTAGGGAGGCCAAAAACCCAGCCCCAGCATTTT. The rearrangement joins TRBV28 to TRBJ1-5; no clear D gene. Looked up from germline, CDR1 is MDHEN and CDR2 is SYDVKM. This CDR3 is 15 amino acids long. V lost 2 bases, J lost 7 bases, and 15 bases lay in between.

The chain joins TRBV6-5 to TRBJ2-7; 9 nucleotides match TRBD1. This CDR3 spans 15 amino acids. CDR1 is MNHEY and CDR2 is SVGAGI in the germline V gene. V was pared by 6 bases and J by 4 bases, with 10 bases of the junction left unmatched. CDR3 bases: TGTGCCAGCAGCCGGACCGGGACAGGGATATACGAGCAGTACTTC. It is translated as CASSRTGTGIYEQYF.

The chain carries TRBV5-4 and TRBJ2-4; TRBD2 agrees at 10 bases. Per the germline V gene, CDR1 is SGHNT and CDR2 is YYREEE (reference sequence). The V segment lost 4 bases and the J segment 9 bases; nucleotides outside the gene matches: 7. The CDR3 totals 14 residues. CDR3 DNA: TGTGCCAGCAGCCGAGCGGGAGGGGGAGGCATTCAGTACTTC. Amino acid sequence: CASSRAGGGGIQYF.

This rearrangement joins TRBV28 to TRBJ1-2, with D perhaps TRBD1 (6 bases). CDR1 is MDHEN and CDR2 is SYDVKM in the germline V gene. V was pared by 4 bases and J by 8 bases, with 11 bases between. The length of the CDR3 is 12 residues. In nucleotides, the CDR3 is TGTGCCAGCAGTTCTCAGGGGAAAGGCTACACCTTC. This gives the protein CASSSQGKGYTF.

The V and J genes are TRBV18 and TRBJ1-5, with TRBD1 matching over 9 bases. In germline, CDR1 is KGHSH, CDR2 LQKENI. CDR3 length: 16 amino acids. The ends lost 2 bases at V and 4 bases at J; junction bases unmatched: 6. The CDR3 reads CASSPGQGRRNQPQHF. In nucleotides, the CDR3 is TGTGCCAGCTCACCAGGACAGGGGAGAAGAAATCAGCCCCAGCATTTT.

This clone was detected a few times. This chain connects TRBV12-2 to TRBJ2-7; the D call TRBD2 from the table was never checked on the DNA. TRBV12-2 is classified as a pseudogene. The length of the CDR3 is 16 residues. The CDR3, as DNA: TGTGCAAGTCGCCACTCCCGACTAGCGGGAGTCTACGAGCAGTACTTC. Its translation: CASRHSRLAGVYEQYF.